This TCR beta chain derives from a study of cytomegalovirus exposure and HLA in healthy donors (dated by TCRdb to 2017 to 2019). Background for the entire study: According to a later analysis, the roughly 130 validation repertoires were produced on the same platform as the approximately 690 repertoires of the first cohort. The study aimed to test whether signatures of past pathogen exposure could be identified by cataloging public T cell receptors. Along with the approximately 600-subject first cohort, a separate validation cohort of around 120 different subjects was used. High-throughput TCR immunosequencing, statistical association of individual TCRs with disease status, and machine learning were combined to predict cytomegalovirus infection status. What the work shows at the level of the full study, not this receptor alone: The authors suggested that the approach could potentially be generalized to other disease states and immunological phenotypes. In vitro tests confirmed that a few of the cytomegalovirus-associated TCR beta chains recognize cytomegalovirus antigens. Most TCR sequences were observed very rarely across donors, whereas some public TCRs were present in many individuals. In a later analysis, TCRs clustered in the first cohort were found to also tend to co-occur in the approximately 120 validation repertoires, with 85% to 95% of cluster scores above 0. Cytomegalovirus status was reported to be diagnosed by the classifier with high specificity and sensitivity in both the original and validation cohorts. The validation cohort had no HLA typing available for a later analysis, so co-occurrence within that cohort was assessed over all 120 or so repertoires. The study listed around 160 TCR beta chains as associated with cytomegalovirus.

The method behind the library was the immunoSEQ multiplex PCR assay. As for the original processing: A statistical classification framework was built to diagnose cytomegalovirus status from the catalog of TCR beta chain sequences. TCRdb stores this immuneACCESS table with in-frame sequences only. Part of the clones is absent; in the studies checked, under half of the shortfall reflects unresolved V genes, and no reason is known for the rest. The V and J calls and the clone size are those of that table, but D and trimming were determined from the DNA. Within this sample are tens of thousands of clones, with over 90% of them counted one time only. The ten biggest clones cover approximately 3% of the sample. The donors belonged to the validation cohort of approximately 130 subjects, which was separate from the approximately 700-subject first cohort. Trimmed from V: 6 bases; trimmed from J: 2 bases; junction bases lacking a gene match: 4. As encoded in the germline V gene, CDR1 is WSHSY while CDR2 is SAAADI. Taken from cysteine to phenylalanine, the CDR3 has 14 residues. Only the CDR3 part of the read is kept: 42 bases, read in frame from the first base.

Notes on this clone: Its cognate antigen has yet to be identified. Per-base quality was not reported, and no clone a single base away is much larger than it.

The sequenced sample consisted of PBMCs. The receptor's source is a woman aged 18-30 years in good health and CMV-seropositive. This sequence uses TRBV10-2 and TRBJ2-3; the junction holds 8 bases that match TRBD2. This receptor has the CDR3 CASRPGGDTDTQYF. The bases are TGCGCCAGCAGACCCGGGGGGGACACAGATACGCAGTATTTT.